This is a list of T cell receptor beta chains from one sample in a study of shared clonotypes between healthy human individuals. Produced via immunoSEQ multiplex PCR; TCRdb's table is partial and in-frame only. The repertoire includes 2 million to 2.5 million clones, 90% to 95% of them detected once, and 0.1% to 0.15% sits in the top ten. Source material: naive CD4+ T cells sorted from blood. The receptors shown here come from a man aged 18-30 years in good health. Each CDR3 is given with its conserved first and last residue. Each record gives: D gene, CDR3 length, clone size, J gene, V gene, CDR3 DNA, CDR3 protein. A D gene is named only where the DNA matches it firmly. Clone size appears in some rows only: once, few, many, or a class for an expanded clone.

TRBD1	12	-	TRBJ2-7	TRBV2	TGTGCCAGCAGGGGACAGGGCCGCGAGCAGTACTTC	CASRGQGREQYF
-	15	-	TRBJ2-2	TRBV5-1	TGCGCCAGCAGCTTACTGGGAGGGAACACCGGGGAGCTGTTTTTT	CASSLLGGNTGELFF
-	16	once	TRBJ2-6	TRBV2	TGTGCCAGCAGTGATGGGCCGCTTTCTGGGGCCAACGTCCTGACTTTC	CASSDGPLSGANVLTF
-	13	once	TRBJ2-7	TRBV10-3	TGTGCCATCAGTGATGGGCTTAGCTACGAGCAGTACTTC	CAISDGLSYEQYF
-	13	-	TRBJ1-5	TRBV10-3	TGTGCCATCAGTGAATGGAGAAGTCAGCCCCAGCATTTT	CAISEWRSQPQHF
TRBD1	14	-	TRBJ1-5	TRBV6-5	TGTGCCAGCAGCCTACGTTCAGGGGGACAGCCCCAGCATTTT	CASSLRSGGQPQHF
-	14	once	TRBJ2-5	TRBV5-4	TGTGCCAGCAGCACTCGGACCCTCCAAGAGACCCAGTACTTC	CASSTRTLQETQYF
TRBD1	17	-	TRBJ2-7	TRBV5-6	TGTGCCAGCAGCTCGACGCCCGCCGGGACAGGGACCTACGAGCAGTACTTC	CASSSTPAGTGTYEQYF
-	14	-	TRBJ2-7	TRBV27	TGTGCCAGCAGTCCCCAAGAGGGAGCCTACGAGCAGTACTTC	CASSPQEGAYEQYF
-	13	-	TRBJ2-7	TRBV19	TGTGCCAGTAGTTTGGGACTTGACTACGAGCAGTACTTC	CASSLGLDYEQYF
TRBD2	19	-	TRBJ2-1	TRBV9	TGTGCCAGCAGCGTAGGACTAGCGGGGGGCTCGAGCTCCTACAATGAGCAGTTCTTC	CASSVGLAGGSSSYNEQFF
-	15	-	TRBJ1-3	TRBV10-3	TGTGCCTCCAATGCGGGGGAACGCTCTGGAAACACCATATATTTT	CASNAGERSGNTIYF
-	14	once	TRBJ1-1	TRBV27	TGTGCCAGCAGTTTATTGGGTCCGAACACTGAAGCTTTCTTT	CASSLLGPNTEAFF
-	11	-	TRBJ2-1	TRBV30	TGTGCCTGGAGTCCCGTCAATGAGCAGTTCTTC	CAWSPVNEQFF
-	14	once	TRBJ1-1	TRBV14	TGTGCCAGCAGCCGCCTGGCGGGAAACACTGAAGCTTTCTTT	CASSRLAGNTEAFF
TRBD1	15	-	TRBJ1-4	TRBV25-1	TGTGCCAGCAGTGATTACAGGGGCCTGGGTGAAAAACTGTTTTTT	CASSDYRGLGEKLFF
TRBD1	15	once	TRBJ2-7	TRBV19	TGTGCCAGTAAAGACTCTGGACAGGGTATTCACGAGCAGTACTTC	CASKDSGQGIHEQYF
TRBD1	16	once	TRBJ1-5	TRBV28	TGTGCCAGCAGTCCGTGGGGACAGGGAGACAATCAGCCCCAGCATTTT	CASSPWGQGDNQPQHF
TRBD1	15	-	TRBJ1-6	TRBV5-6	TGTGCCAGCAGCTTGGGATGGACAGGGGCTTCACCCCTCCACTTT	CASSLGWTGASPLHF
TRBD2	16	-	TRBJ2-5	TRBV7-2	TGTGCCAGCAGCTTAGCGGCTAGCGGGATGGGAGAGACCCAGTACTTC	CASSLAASGMGETQYF
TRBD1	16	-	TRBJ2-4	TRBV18	TGTGCCAGCTCACCGGATTCCCGGGACAGGGGAGACATTCAGTACTTC	CASSPDSRDRGDIQYF
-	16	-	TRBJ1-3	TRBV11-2	TGTGCCAGCAGCCCCGTGACACTTCTCTCGGGAAACACCATATATTTT	CASSPVTLLSGNTIYF
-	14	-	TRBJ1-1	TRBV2	TGTGCCAGCAGCGGAGGACGGACGAACACTGAAGCTTTCTTT	CASSGGRTNTEAFF
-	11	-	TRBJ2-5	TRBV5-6	TGTGCCAGCAGCTCCCGGGAGACCCAGTACTTC	CASSSRETQYF
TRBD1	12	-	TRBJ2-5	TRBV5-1	TGCGCCAGCAGCGGACAGGGGGAGACCCAGTACTTC	CASSGQGETQYF
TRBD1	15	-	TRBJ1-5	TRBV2	TGTGCCAGTCAGGGGGGGGCAAGGGGCAATCAGCCCCAGCATTTT	CASQGGARGNQPQHF
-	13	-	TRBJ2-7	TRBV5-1	TGCGCCAGCAGCCCGGCGGAGTCCTACGAGCAGTACTTC	CASSPAESYEQYF
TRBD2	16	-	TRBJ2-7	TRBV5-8	TGTGCCAGCAGCTTGGTAATGCTAGCGGGGGCCTACGAGCAGTACTTC	CASSLVMLAGAYEQYF
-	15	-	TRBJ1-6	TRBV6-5	TGTGCCAGCAGTTACTCGACTTCCATCCGGGGACCCCTCCACTTT	CASSYSTSIRGPLHF
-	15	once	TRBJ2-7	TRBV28	TGTGCCAGCAGTTTCGGACACGTCAGCCCCTACGAGCAGTACTTC	CASSFGHVSPYEQYF
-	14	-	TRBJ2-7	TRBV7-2	TGTGCCAGCATCAAGGCCCCAGGTCCCTACGAGCAGTACTTC	CASIKAPGPYEQYF
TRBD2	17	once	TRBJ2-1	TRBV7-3	TGTGCCAGCAGCTTAAGAGGAGGACTAGCAGTCTACAATGAGCAGTTCTTC	CASSLRGGLAVYNEQFF
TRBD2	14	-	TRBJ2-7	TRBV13	TGTGCCAGCAGCGGTAGCGGGAACTCCTACGAGCAGTACTTC	CASSGSGNSYEQYF
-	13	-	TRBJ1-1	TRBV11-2	TGTGCCAGCGCCACGGGGCGGGCGACTGAAGCTTTCTTT	CASATGRATEAFF
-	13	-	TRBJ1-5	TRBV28	TGTGCCAGCAGTTTATCCGGGAACCAGCCCCAGCATTTT	CASSLSGNQPQHF
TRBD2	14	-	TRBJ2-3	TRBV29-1	TGCAGCGTTGACCGGACTAGCGGCACAGATACGCAGTATTTT	CSVDRTSGTDTQYF
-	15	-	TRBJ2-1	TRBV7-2	TGTGCCAGCAGCCCCGACAAGACGTCCTACAATGAGCAGTTCTTC	CASSPDKTSYNEQFF
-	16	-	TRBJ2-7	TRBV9	TGTGCCAGCAGCACTAGGGAGGGGGCAGCAATCTACGAGCAGTACTTC	CASSTREGAAIYEQYF
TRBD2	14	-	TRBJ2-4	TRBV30	TGTGCCTGGAGTATTGGGACTAGCGTAAACATTCAGTACTTC	CAWSIGTSVNIQYF
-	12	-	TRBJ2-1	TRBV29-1	TGCAGCGTTGAAGATCGGGGCTATGAGCAGTTCTTC	CSVEDRGYEQFF
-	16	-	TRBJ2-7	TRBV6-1	TGTGCCAGCAGTGAAGCAGTAGGGAGGTCCCCCTACGAGCAGTACTTC	CASSEAVGRSPYEQYF
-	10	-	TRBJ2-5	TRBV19	TGTGCCAGTAGTAACGGAAGACTGTACTTC	CASSNGRLYF
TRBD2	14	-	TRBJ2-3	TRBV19	TGTGCCAGCATAGCGGGAGGGCCGACAGATACGCAGTATTTT	CASIAGGPTDTQYF
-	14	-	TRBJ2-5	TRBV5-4	TGTGCCAGCAAACGTCCTGGGTTAGGGGAGACCCAGTACTTC	CASKRPGLGETQYF
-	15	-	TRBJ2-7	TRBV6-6	TGTGCCAGCAGCTACCGGGGTAGCGGCTCCTACGAGCAGTACTTC	CASSYRGSGSYEQYF
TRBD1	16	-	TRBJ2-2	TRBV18	TGTGCCAGCTCACCAAATGACAGGGGTAACACCGGGGAGCTGTTTTTT	CASSPNDRGNTGELFF
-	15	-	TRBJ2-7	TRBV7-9	TGTGCCAGCAGCTCCAGCCAGGGACGGCAGGGTGAGCAGTACTTC	CASSSSQGRQGEQYF
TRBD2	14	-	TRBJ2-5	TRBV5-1	TGCGCCAGCAGTTATACTAGCGGCCAAGAGACCCAGTACTTC	CASSYTSGQETQYF
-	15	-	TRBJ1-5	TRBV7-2	TGTGCCAGCAGCTTAGAAGGGGACAACAATCAGCCCCAGCATTTT	CASSLEGDNNQPQHF
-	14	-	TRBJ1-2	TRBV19	TGTGCCAGTAGTATCAGGGGAGTAAGCTATGGCTACACCTTC	CASSIRGVSYGYTF
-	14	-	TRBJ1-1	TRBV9	TGTGCCAGCAGCGTAGCGCCAGGGAACACTGAAGCTTTCTTT	CASSVAPGNTEAFF
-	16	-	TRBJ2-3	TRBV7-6	TGTGCCAGCAGCTTAGGAGCTGGGGGGTTCACAGATACGCAGTATTTT	CASSLGAGGFTDTQYF
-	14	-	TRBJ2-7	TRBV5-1	TGCGCCAGCAGCTTGGTTGCCGAAGGCTACGAGCAGTACTTC	CASSLVAEGYEQYF
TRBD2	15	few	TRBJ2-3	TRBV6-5	TGTGCCAGCAGTTACGAGGGAGGGAGACTGGATACGCAGTATTTT	CASSYEGGRLDTQYF
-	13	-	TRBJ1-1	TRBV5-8	TGTGCCAGCAGCTCGGACCCGAACACTGAAGCTTTCTTT	CASSSDPNTEAFF
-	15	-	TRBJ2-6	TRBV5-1	TGCGCCAGCAGCTTGGAAGGGGCAGGGGCCAACGTCCTGACTTTC	CASSLEGAGANVLTF
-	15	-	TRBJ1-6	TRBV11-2	TGTGCCAGCAGCTTCACGGGGGGTGTCAGTTCACCCCTCCACTTT	CASSFTGGVSSPLHF
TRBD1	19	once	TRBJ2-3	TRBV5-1	TGCGCCAGCAGCCGAACCGGGACAGGGGTATTCAGGGGCACAGATACGCAGTATTTT	CASSRTGTGVFRGTDTQYF
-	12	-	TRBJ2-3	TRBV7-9	TGTGCCGTACCTTGGGGGGCAGATACGCAGTATTTT	CAVPWGADTQYF